One sample yielded the 28 T cell receptor beta chains listed below, sequenced in a study of T cell changes during pregnancy in multiple sclerosis. Libraries were prepared by immunoSEQ multiplex PCR; TCRdb keeps only in-frame clonotypes and omits some of them. The table records some 42,000 clones, around 93% of them present only once. Source: CD4+ T cells from peripheral blood mononuclear cells, taken in the third trimester of pregnancy. Receptor source: a female donor with multiple sclerosis, enrolled in a pregnancy study.

This chain connects TRBV11-2 to TRBJ2-7; D uncertain. The CDR3 runs to 13 residues. The V end lost 2 bases, the J end lost 5 bases, and 10 bases lay between the germline ends. Germline V gene lookup returns CDR1 SGHAT and CDR2 FQNNGV. The CDR3 here is CASSLLLLNEQYF. Here the CDR3 DNA reads TGTGCCAGCAGCTTACTCCTCCTAAACGAGCAGTACTTC.

V and J are TRBV7-3 and TRBJ2-2; the D is unclear. CDR1 and CDR2 from the germline V gene are SGHTA and FQGTGA. The V end lost 0 bases, the J end lost 7 bases, and 9 bases lay between the germline ends. This CDR3 contains 14 residues. CDR3 amino acids: CASSLTVTGGELFF. DNA for the CDR3: TGTGCCAGCAGCTTAACAGTCACTGGCGGGGAGCTGTTTTTT.

J is TRBJ2-7 and V is TRBV28, with D hard to call. The germline V gene has CDR1 MDHEN and CDR2 SYDVKM. This CDR3 spans 18 amino acids. The germline V and J ends were trimmed by 6 bases and 0 bases, with 24 bases remaining between them. The CDR3: CASSPPPFSSLSSYEQYF. Written as DNA, the CDR3 is TGTGCCAGCAGCCCCCCCCCGTTTAGTTCCCTTAGCTCCTACGAGCAGTACTTC.

The J gene is TRBJ2-3, the V gene TRBV30; 7 bases are shared with TRBD1. This CDR3 has 16 amino acids. Germline CDR1 reads GTSNPN; CDR2 reads SVGIG (reference sequence). Trimming cost V 2 bases and J 0 bases; bases outside gene matches: 8. CDR3 DNA sequence: TGTGCCTGGAGTCCTAACAGGGGATACAGCACAGATACGCAGTATTTT. This translates into CAWSPNRGYSTDTQYF.

The sample holds one count of this clone. V is TRBV29-1 and J is TRBJ1-3, with TRBD1 matching over 7 bases. CDR3 length: 13 residues. Germline CDR1 SQVTM, CDR2 ANQGSEA. V shed 6 bases, J shed 0 bases, and the junction held 2 bases outside the gene matches. CDR3 DNA: TGCAGCGTCGGGGACAGCTCTGGAAACACCATATATTTT. It specifies CSVGDSSGNTIYF.

The chain employs TRBV9 and TRBJ2-3, with 12 bases fitting TRBD2. The germline V gene has CDR1 SGDLS and CDR2 YYNGEE. The CDR3 is 15 amino acids. V lost 0 bases, J lost 8 bases, and 4 bases stayed unmatched. The CDR3 sequence: CASSVAGTSGFTQYF. The CDR3 DNA follows: TGTGCCAGCAGCGTAGCTGGGACTAGCGGGTTTACGCAGTATTTT.

V and J are TRBV6-6 and TRBJ1-1; tentative D call: TRBD1 (5 bases). The V and J ends lost 4 bases and 0 bases respectively, with 6 bases between them. CDR1 MNHNY and CDR2 SVGAGI come from the germline V gene (reference sequence). CDR3 length: 13 amino acids. This chain's CDR3 is CASSSTVNTEAFF. DNA for the CDR3: TGTGCCAGCAGTTCGACAGTGAACACTGAAGCTTTCTTT.

This chain links TRBV28 with TRBJ1-3; tentative D call: TRBD1 (5 bases). With 5 bases removed from V and 1 base from J, the gap between germline ends came to 15 bases. The germline gives CDR1 MDHEN, CDR2 SYDVKM. The CDR3 is made up of 16 amino acids. In DNA, the CDR3 is TGTGCCAGCAGTCCTGACAGCTTTTTATCTGGAAACACCATATATTTT. Protein: CASSPDSFLSGNTIYF.

This clone was counted once. The chain uses TRBV9 and TRBJ2-2; 8 bases map to TRBD2. CDR3 size: 16 residues. V lost 0 bases to trimming and J lost 0 bases; unmatched junction nucleotides: 1. Per germline, CDR1 SGDLS and CDR2 YYNGEE. The CDR3 DNA follows: TGTGCCAGCAGCGTAGACGGGGGGGCGAACACCGGGGAGCTGTTTTTT. Translating gives CASSVDGGANTGELFF. Variable domain in full (rest from reference TRBV9 and TRBJ2-2): DSGVTQTPKHLITATGQRVTLRCSPRSGDLSVYWYQQSLDQGLQFLIQYYNGEERAKGNILERFSAQQFPDLHSELNLSSLELGDSALYFCASSVDGGANTGELFFGEGSRLTVL.

The J gene is TRBJ2-1, the V gene TRBV19; 11 nucleotides line up with TRBD2. V lost 5 bases to trimming and J lost 6 bases; unmatched junction nucleotides: 9. CDR3 length: 16 amino acids. Germline CDR1 is LNHDA and CDR2 is SQIVND (reference sequence). DNA of the CDR3: TGTGCCAGTAGTCTTAGTAGCGGGGGGGCTTTCAATGAGCAGTTCTTC. Translating gives CASSLSSGGAFNEQFF. Combining the CDR3 with reference TRBV19 and TRBJ2-1 gives the whole variable domain DGGITQSPKYLFRKEGQNVTLSCEQNLNHDAMYWYRQDPGQGLRLIYYSQIVNDFQKGDIAEGYSVSREKKESFPLTVTSAQKNPTAFYLCASSLSSGGAFNEQFFGPGTRLTVL.

This clone was observed once. The DNA of the CDR3 is TGTGCCAGCAGCCCGGGAGGGGCCCTACGCGAGCAGTACTTC. Encoded protein: CASSPGGALREQYF. The gene calls are TRBV5-5 and TRBJ2-7; 8 bases fit TRBD2. CDR1 and CDR2 (germline): SGHKS, YYEKEE (reference sequence). This CDR3 has 14 amino acids. Trimming cost V 4 bases and J 6 bases; bases outside gene matches: 9.

The gene calls are TRBV7-9 and TRBJ1-1; D not resolved. V lost 7 bases and J 1 base, leaving 16 bases between the germline ends. This CDR3 contains 15 residues. Germline-derived CDR1 and CDR2 are SEHNR and FQNEAQ (reference sequence). The CDR3 DNA reads as TGTGCCAGCATCCTATCGGAGATCGGGAACACTGAAGCTTTCTTT. Its protein is CASILSEIGNTEAFF.

CDR3 sequence: CASTRWAGGKKETQYF. Written as DNA, the CDR3 is TGTGCCAGCACCCGGTGGGCAGGGGGTAAGAAAGAGACCCAGTACTTC. The chain is built from TRBV25-1 and TRBJ2-5; TRBD1 matches 7 bases. The V gene's germline CDR1 is MGHDK and CDR2 SYGVNS. The CDR3 sequence is 16 residues long. V shed 7 bases and J 3 bases; nucleotides not matched to a gene: 14.

The chain couples TRBV2 to TRBJ2-5; possible D gene TRBD2, 5 bases. The CDR3 totals 14 residues. CDR1 and CDR2 (germline): SNHLY, FYNNEI. Trimming took 3 bases from V and 0 from J, leaving 8 bases between them. CDR3: CASSDSGYQETQYF. The CDR3 DNA is TGTGCCAGCAGTGACTCGGGGTACCAAGAGACCCAGTACTTC.

This chain connects TRBV28 to TRBJ2-7; the match to TRBD2 covers 10 bases. The ends lost 2 bases at V and 7 bases at J; junction bases unmatched: 8. Germline lookup yields CDR1 MDHEN and CDR2 SYDVKM. The CDR3 contains 15 residues. The CDR3 sequence is CASSLTSGTLWEQYF. As DNA, the CDR3 is TGTGCCAGCAGTTTAACTAGCGGGACCCTCTGGGAGCAGTACTTC.

This clone was recorded a few times. The chain is built from TRBV27 and TRBJ2-3, with 7 bases that match TRBD2. Germline V gene data show CDR1 as MNHEY and CDR2 as SMNVEV (reference sequence). V lost 2 bases, J lost 2 bases, and 4 bases stayed unmatched. The CDR3 extends over 15 amino acids. The chain's CDR3 is CASSLRDYLTDTQYF. The DNA of the CDR3 is TGTGCCAGCAGTTTACGGGACTACCTCACAGATACGCAGTATTTT.

The V gene is TRBV11-3, the J gene TRBJ2-2; no definite D call. The CDR3 covers 13 residues. The germline V and J ends were trimmed by 2 bases and 5 bases, with 6 bases remaining between them. Germline CDR1 and CDR2: SGHNT and YENEEA. The CDR3 DNA is TGTGCCAGCAGCTTACGGAGAACCGGGGAGCTGTTTTTT. Translated: CASSLRRTGELFF.

This chain links TRBV7-9 with TRBJ2-3, with D maybe TRBD2 (6 bases). From germline, CDR1 is SEHNR and CDR2 FQNEAQ (reference sequence). This CDR3 spans 15 amino acids. V was clipped by 1 base and J by 6 bases, with 14 bases between them. CDR3 in amino acids: CASSLDERATDTQYF. In DNA, the CDR3 is TGTGCCAGCAGCTTAGACGAGCGGGCCACGGATACGCAGTATTTT.

The CDR3 DNA reads as TGTGCCAGCAGTGAAGCCGGGACTAGGCCCCTCTTGGTTACGCAGTATTTT. Its translation: CASSEAGTRPLLVTQYF. The chain is built from TRBV6-1 and TRBJ2-3; TRBD2 matches at 8 bases. The V gene end was trimmed by 0 bases and the J gene end by 8 bases; junction bases not matched to a gene: 13. This CDR3 spans 17 amino acids. In germline, CDR1 is MNHNS, CDR2 SASEGT.

This clone appeared once. The J gene is TRBJ1-1, the V gene TRBV9; perhaps TRBD1 as D (6 bases). The CDR3 is made up of 15 amino acids. V was shortened by 3 bases and J by 4 bases, with 16 bases between the two germline ends. Germline CDR1 SGDLS, CDR2 YYNGEE. The CDR3 here is CASSAHVRGSTEAFF. CDR3 coding DNA: TGTGCCAGCAGCGCACACGTCAGGGGCTCCACTGAAGCTTTCTTT. Combining the CDR3 with reference TRBV9 and TRBJ1-1 gives the whole variable domain DSGVTQTPKHLITATGQRVTLRCSPRSGDLSVYWYQQSLDQGLQFLIQYYNGEERAKGNILERFSAQQFPDLHSELNLSSLELGDSALYFCASSAHVRGSTEAFFGQGTRLTVV.

The CDR3 protein is CAWRDSYEQYF. For the CDR3, the DNA is TGTGCCTGGAGGGACAGCTACGAGCAGTACTTC. V is TRBV30 and J is TRBJ2-7, with D tentatively TRBD1 (6 bases). The germline CDR1 and CDR2 sequences are GTSNPN and SVGIG (reference sequence). The CDR3 runs to 11 residues. V lost 3 bases and J 3 bases, leaving 6 bases between the germline ends.

The rearrangement joins TRBV5-1 to TRBJ1-6; TRBD1 might be the D (6 bases). Trimming removed 1 base at V and 6 bases at J, with 8 bases between. The germline V gene encodes CDR1 SGHRS and CDR2 YFSETQ. The length of the CDR3 is 14 residues. The CDR3 region has the DNA TGCGCCAGCAGCTTGAAACAGGGTAATTCACCCCTCCACTTT. This gives the protein CASSLKQGNSPLHF.

The V gene is TRBV11-2, the J gene TRBJ1-1, with D unresolved. V lost 1 base and J 0 bases, leaving 9 bases between the germline ends. The CDR3 loop spans 15 amino acids. Per the germline V gene, CDR1 is SGHAT and CDR2 is FQNNGV. CDR3 protein: CASSLVSHMNTEAFF. CDR3 nucleotide sequence: TGTGCCAGCAGCTTAGTTTCACACATGAACACTGAAGCTTTCTTT.

The chain joins TRBV28 to TRBJ2-1; D may be TRBD2 (5 bases). Germline CDR1 is MDHEN and CDR2 is SYDVKM. V was pared by 2 bases and J by 3 bases, with 8 bases between. This CDR3 has 14 residues. In DNA, the CDR3 is TGTGCCAGCAGTTTAGGAGGATTCTACAATGAGCAGTTCTTC. It specifies CASSLGGFYNEQFF.

This clone was detected once. This chain uses TRBV7-3 with TRBJ2-2; 9 positions agree with TRBD2. This CDR3 is 16 amino acids long. In germline, CDR1 is SGHTA, CDR2 FQGTGA. With V trimmed by 4 bases and J by 0 bases, 3 bases remained unmatched. The CDR3 DNA reads TGTGCCAGCAGCTCTAGCGGGACCACGAACACCGGGGAGCTGTTTTTT. It encodes CASSSSGTTNTGELFF.

The chain carries TRBV5-1 and TRBJ2-1; 14 positions agree with TRBD2. CDR3 length: 16 amino acids. The germline gives CDR1 SGHRS, CDR2 YFSETQ. J lost 4 bases, V lost 4 bases, and 4 bases had no gene match. For the CDR3, the DNA is TGCGCCAGCAGCGGGGGACTAGCGGGGGTTTACAATGAGCAGTTCTTC. Its translation is CASSGGLAGVYNEQFF.

The chain has TRBV4-1 and TRBJ2-7; D is unclear. Germline V gene lookup returns CDR1 MGHRA and CDR2 YSYEKL. V lost 1 base, J lost 4 bases, and 14 bases lay in between. The CDR3 totals 15 residues. The CDR3 region is CASSQVPRLEYEQYF. The DNA of the CDR3 is TGCGCCAGCAGCCAAGTCCCCCGGCTAGAGTACGAGCAGTACTTC.

The chain recombines TRBV18 with TRBJ1-2; the match to TRBD1 covers 9 bases. Trimming at V came to 1 base and at J to 0 bases, leaving 6 bases not matched to a gene. CDR3 length: 17 amino acids. Germline V CDR1 and CDR2: KGHSH, LQKENI. The CDR3 region has the DNA TGTGCCAGCTCACCACGACAGGGGGGATACACTAACTATGGCTACACCTTC. This codes for CASSPRQGGYTNYGYTF.